The clone carrying this TCR beta chain was seen a handful of times. The CDR3 loop spans 16 amino acids. CDR1 and CDR2 (germline): LNHDA, SQIVND (reference sequence). The V end lost 7 bases, the J end lost 2 bases, and 18 bases lay between the germline ends. The data stem from a study of blood T cell repertoires in COVID-19. Study details: T cells, B-cell-depleted T cells, or PBMCs provided the cDNA or gDNA that served as material.

Participants, about 18 to 90 years old, spanned about 26 US areas. Allocation to cohorts depended on clinical history reported by the participants. Authors' processing steps: Cell counts per sample came from amplifying reference gene primers. Profiling relied on immunoSEQ multiplex PCR, and the TCRdb table lists in-frame clones only, not all of them. V and J calls plus clone size are reproduced from that table; the DNA served to infer D and trimming. The sample yields approximately 210,000 clones, about 86% seen once. The chain links TRBV19 to TRBJ1-5, with D maybe TRBD1 (6 bases). Sequenced: PBMCs or T cells enriched from blood (not recorded which). The clonotype was recovered from a woman aged 45-60 years with acute COVID-19. This CDR3 reads CASKGDQGRGNQPQHF. The CDR3 DNA follows: TGTGCCAGTAAGGGGGATCAGGGTAGGGGCAATCAGCCCCAGCATTTT. The variable domain in full, with the rest retrieved from reference TRBV19 and TRBJ1-5, is DGGITQSPKYLFRKEGQNVTLSCEQNLNHDAMYWYRQDPGQGLRLIYYSQIVNDFQKGDIAEGYSVSREKKESFPLTVTSAQKNPTAFYLCASKGDQGRGNQPQHFGDGTRLSIL.